The 24 T cell receptor beta chains presented below share a single source sample, sequenced in a study of blood T cells in healthy people across ages. Combining a sample-barcoded 5' primer with a J-beta primer mix, a second PCR ran for about 7 to 12 cycles. TCRdb independently ran MiXCR on the 5' RACE reads; one entry per CDR3 protein. The sample has about 1.6 million distinct CDR3 sequences, approximately 32% seen once. The sequencing input was blood. The source is a woman in her 30s in good health.

This clonotype occurred a few times. V is TRBV7-9 and J is TRBJ2-7; D is undetermined. The length of the CDR3 is 13 residues. Germline CDR1 SEHNR, CDR2 FQNEAQ (reference sequence). V was cut by 1 base and J by 2 bases, with 6 bases left in between. This chain's CDR3 is CASSLDIPYEQYF. The CDR3 nucleotides read TGTGCCAGCAGCTTAGACATCCCCTACGAGCAGTACTTC.

A note on this clonotype: One end of the junction does not line up with germline, which may come from a read error. The chain carries TRBV6-1 and TRBJ2-5; tentative D call: TRBD1 (5 bases). The germline V gene encodes CDR1 MNHNS and CDR2 SASEGT. The CDR3 extends over 15 amino acids. The CDR3 reads CASSEVEQAQEAQYF. The CDR3 DNA reads TGTGCCAGCAGTGAAGTGGAACAGGCTCAAGAGGCCCAGTACTTC.

The rearrangement uses TRBV5-1 and TRBJ1-2, with a weak D call TRBD1 (5 bases). Trimming stripped 0 bases from V and 3 bases from J, with 12 bases between. The CDR3 is 15 amino acids. CDR1 and CDR2 from the germline V gene are SGHRS and YFSETQ. CDR3 residues: CASSLEPDTYYGYTF. CDR3 DNA: TGCGCCAGCAGCTTGGAGCCGGACACCTACTATGGCTACACCTTC.

DNA for the CDR3: TGTGCCAGCAGCTCTCGGCAGGGGTTGCGATCAGATACGCAGTATTTT. This gives the protein CASSSRQGLRSDTQYF. The genes are TRBV28 and TRBJ2-3, with a possible D match to TRBD1 (6 bases). Per the germline V gene, CDR1 is MDHEN and CDR2 is SYDVKM. With 6 bases removed from V and 4 bases from J, the gap between germline ends came to 20 bases. CDR3 length equals 16 residues.

The chain is built from TRBV6-5 and TRBJ2-1, with D tentatively TRBD2 (6 bases). CDR3 length: 16 residues. Trimming shortened V by 3 bases and J by 6 bases, and 18 bases separated the two germline ends. CDR1 is MNHEY and CDR2 is SVGAGI in the germline V gene. DNA of the CDR3: TGTGCCAGCAGTTATCGTCCCGGACTGGGGGGCAATGAGCAGTTCTTC. This codes for CASSYRPGLGGNEQFF.

J is TRBJ1-1 and V is TRBV6-4, with 8 bases aligning to TRBD1. The CDR3 runs to 13 residues. V lost 7 bases, J lost 6 bases, and 7 bases stayed unmatched. The V gene's germline CDR1 is MRHNA and CDR2 SNTAGT. CDR3 amino acids: CASTGQGPAEAFF. CDR3 nucleotides: TGTGCCAGCACCGGACAGGGCCCGGCTGAAGCTTTCTTT.

This rearrangement joins TRBV25-1 to TRBJ2-1, with D possibly TRBD2 on 6 matching bases. This CDR3 spans 14 amino acids. V was clipped by 7 bases and J by 6 bases, with 16 bases between them. Germline-derived CDR1 and CDR2 are MGHDK and SYGVNS. CDR3 sequence reads: CASTDPRRGNEQFF. As DNA, the CDR3 is TGTGCCAGCACCGACCCGAGGAGGGGCAATGAGCAGTTCTTC. Looking up the rest from reference TRBV25-1 and TRBJ2-1 gives the full variable domain: EADIYQTPRYLVIGTGKKITLECSQTMGHDKMYWYQQDPGMELHLIHYSYGVNSTEKGDLSSESTVSRIRTEHFPLTLESARPSHTSQYLCASTDPRRGNEQFFGPGTRLTVL.

The chain combines TRBV5-1 with TRBJ2-7; 9 bases align to TRBD1. Trimming removed 3 bases from V and 5 bases from J; junction bases left unmatched: 6. CDR3 length equals 14 residues. The V gene's germline CDR1 is SGHRS and CDR2 YFSETQ. CDR3 loop: CASSSGQGTHEQYF. CDR3 sequence (DNA): TGCGCCAGCAGCTCAGGACAGGGGACCCACGAGCAGTACTTC.

A few counts support this clonotype. The rearrangement uses TRBV25-1 and TRBJ1-1, with TRBD1 as a possible D gene (6 bases). Germline V CDR1 and CDR2: MGHDK, SYGVNS. This CDR3 spans 13 amino acids. With 5 bases removed from V and 7 bases from J, the gap between germline ends came to 14 bases. The CDR3 sequence: CASSKTGSIEAFF. DNA of the CDR3: TGTGCCAGCAGTAAAACAGGGTCCATTGAAGCTTTCTTT.

This clonotype was found a few times. The rearrangement uses TRBV10-3 and TRBJ2-3; 8 bases map to TRBD1. The junction had 3 bases not matched to a gene; V was cut back by 0 bases and J by 10 bases. The CDR3 spans 13 residues. Germline V gene lookup returns CDR1 ENHRY and CDR2 SYGVKD. The CDR3 sequence: CAISESSGQAQYF. Here the CDR3 DNA reads TGTGCCATCAGTGAGTCGTCGGGACAGGCGCAGTATTTT.

The chain recombines TRBV30 with TRBJ2-2; D perhaps matches TRBD1 (7 bases). V was trimmed by 4 bases and J by 4 bases, leaving 19 bases between them. The length of the CDR3 is 16 residues. Looked up from germline, CDR1 is GTSNPN and CDR2 is SVGIG (reference sequence). The CDR3 here is CAWKEGRTGVTGELFF. As DNA, the CDR3 is TGTGCCTGGAAGGAGGGTCGGACAGGAGTCACCGGGGAGCTGTTTTTT.

This rearrangement joins TRBV3-1 to TRBJ1-1, with 8 bases lining up with TRBD1. CDR3 length: 15 amino acids. Germline CDR1 reads LGHDT; CDR2 reads YNNKEL (reference sequence). J was trimmed by 6 bases and V by 5 bases; bases with no gene match: 11. The CDR3 loop is CASSSDAGGMAEAFF. In DNA, the CDR3 is TGTGCCAGCAGCTCCGACGCAGGGGGCATGGCTGAAGCTTTCTTT.

CDR3 protein: CSASTSGIYEQYF. The CDR3 coding sequence is TGCAGTGCTAGTACAAGCGGGATCTACGAGCAGTACTTC. The chain recombines TRBV20-1 with TRBJ2-7; 7 nucleotides match TRBD2. V gave up 3 bases and J gave up 3 bases; unmatched junction bases: 5. CDR3 length equals 13 residues. The germline V gene has CDR1 DFQATT and CDR2 SNEGSKA (reference sequence).

As for this clonotype: The junction and the germline gene differ at one end; a read error may be behind it. The chain recombines TRBV18 with TRBJ2-3; 11 nucleotides align to TRBD1. This CDR3 contains 16 residues. From germline, CDR1 is KGHSH and CDR2 LQKENI. For the CDR3, the DNA is TGTGCCAACTCAGCCTACCCAGGGGACAGGGGGGATACGCAGTATTTT. This codes for CANSAYPGDRGDTQYF.

This clonotype has only a few counts. As DNA, the CDR3 is TGCAGTGAACAAGAGGGGACTGAAGCTTTCTTT. Translated: CSEQEGTEAFF. The chain uses TRBV20-1 and TRBJ1-1; D perhaps matches TRBD1 (5 bases). The V and J ends lost 7 bases and 5 bases respectively, with 11 bases between them. This CDR3 comprises 11 residues. CDR1 DFQATT and CDR2 SNEGSKA come from the germline V gene (reference sequence).

This clonotype was found many times. A junction boundary mismatches the germline segment, possibly from a read error. This sequence joins TRBV28 and TRBJ1-2; D may be TRBD1 (5 bases). This CDR3 region has 12 residues. Germline CDR1 is MDHEN and CDR2 is SYDVKM. This CDR3 reads CASSLSQGGYTF. Written as DNA, the CDR3 is TGTGCCAGCAGCTTATCTCAGGGCGGCTACACCTTC.

The chain links TRBV9 to TRBJ2-5; tentatively, D is TRBD1 or TRBD2 (7 bases each). Germline CDR1 reads SGDLS; CDR2 reads YYNGEE. The CDR3 has 17 residues. V lost 0 bases and J 0 bases, leaving 15 bases between the germline ends. CDR3 in amino acids: CASSVGRQGLHQETQYF. The CDR3 DNA reads TGTGCCAGCAGCGTAGGGAGACAGGGACTACACCAAGAGACCCAGTACTTC.

This clonotype was found a few times. The chain joins TRBV27 to TRBJ2-7; 13 nucleotides line up with TRBD2. The CDR3 consists of 16 residues. V shed 4 bases and J 6 bases; nucleotides not matched to a gene: 9. Germline assignment: CDR1 MNHEY and CDR2 SMNVEV (reference sequence). The CDR3 here is CASSSGLAGVLGEQYF. The CDR3 region has the DNA TGTGCCAGCAGTTCCGGACTAGCGGGAGTATTAGGCGAGCAGTACTTC.

The chain couples TRBV7-3 to TRBJ2-2; TRBD1 aligns across 7 bases. Germline assignment: CDR1 SGHTA and CDR2 FQGTGA. V lost 5 bases, J lost 1 base, and 10 bases stayed unmatched. This CDR3 contains 17 residues. The CDR3 sequence: CASSPTRGQRNTGELFF. The DNA of the CDR3 is TGTGCCAGCAGCCCAACCCGGGGACAGAGGAACACCGGGGAGCTGTTTTTT.

The V and J genes are TRBV20-1 and TRBJ2-3; 7 bases fit TRBD2. V shed 1 base and J 2 bases; nucleotides not matched to a gene: 6. The V gene's germline CDR1 is DFQATT and CDR2 SNEGSKA (reference sequence). The CDR3 contains 15 residues. The CDR3 here is CSARVGGSYTDTQYF. The CDR3 DNA is TGCAGTGCTAGAGTTGGCGGGAGCTACACAGATACGCAGTATTTT.

The chain links TRBV4-1 to TRBJ2-3; D uncertain. CDR1 and CDR2 from the germline V gene are MGHRA and YSYEKL. Trimming cost V 0 bases and J 2 bases, with 12 bases left between them. The CDR3 consists of 16 residues. This CDR3 is CASSQDRAKITDTQYF. The CDR3 DNA reads TGCGCCAGCAGCCAAGATAGGGCGAAGATCACAGATACGCAGTATTTT.

V is TRBV7-9 and J is TRBJ2-3; tentative D call: TRBD1 (5 bases). Germline V lookup: CDR1 SEHNR, CDR2 FQNEAQ (reference sequence). This CDR3 spans 15 amino acids. V gave up 5 bases and J gave up 4 bases, with 16 bases separating them. The CDR3 loop reads CASSPGGAPADTQYF. CDR3 DNA: TGTGCCAGCAGCCCAGGTGGGGCTCCTGCAGATACGCAGTATTTT.

The chain carries TRBV7-2 and TRBJ1-1; D uncertain. The V and J ends lost 3 bases and 1 base respectively, with 18 bases between them. CDR3 size: 17 residues. Germline CDR1 SGHTA, CDR2 FQGNSA. This CDR3 is CASSFEGDFGGNTEAFF. CDR3 nucleotides: TGTGCCAGCAGCTTCGAGGGCGACTTCGGAGGGAACACTGAAGCTTTCTTT.

This clonotype was observed a few times. The chain joins TRBV20-1 to TRBJ2-7, with D perhaps assigned TRBD1 or TRBD2 (5 bases each). The CDR3 is 13 amino acids. Deletions cut 3 bases from V and 3 bases from J, with 12 bases between. Per germline, CDR1 DFQATT and CDR2 SNEGSKA (reference sequence). The CDR3 region has the DNA TGCAGTGCTAGTCTTTGGGGGATCTACGAGCAGTACTTC. Its protein product is CSASLWGIYEQYF.